A selection of T cell receptor beta chains follows, all from one sample in a study of blood T cell repertoires in COVID-19. Repertoires were generated with immunoSEQ multiplex PCR, while TCRdb's copy carries only in-frame clones and drops some. The repertoire has fewer than 150,000 clones, around 83% of them found once; the top ten carry approximately 4.3%. Material for sequencing was peripheral blood. The receptors stem from a human donor in a cohort sampled during active COVID-19. Both conserved end residues are part of each CDR3. A D gene is named only where the DNA matches it firmly. Clone size is given for some rows only: seen once, a few or many times, or a class if the clone is expanded.

j_call: TRBJ1-4
d_call: -
v_call: TRBV4-1
clone_size: -
cdr3_nt: TGCGCCAGCAGCCCTGTGGGGGGGCATCTTAATGAAAAACTGTTTTTT
cdr3_aa: CASSPVGGHLNEKLFF

j_call: TRBJ1-1
d_call: -
v_call: TRBV6-2/TRBV6-3
clone_size: few
cdr3_nt: TGTGCCAGCAGCTCCTACAGGGAAGGGGCTTTCTTT
cdr3_aa: CASSSYREGAFF

j_call: TRBJ1-4
d_call: TRBD1
v_call: TRBV3-1/TRBV3-2
clone_size: -
cdr3_nt: TGTGCCAGCAGCCGTTGGACAGGGGGCGCAGATGAAAAACTGTTTTTT
cdr3_aa: CASSRWTGGADEKLFF

j_call: TRBJ2-5
d_call: -
v_call: TRBV7-8
clone_size: -
cdr3_nt: TGTGCCAGCAGCGAGGTGGTTAGGCAGGACGGAGGGTACTTC
cdr3_aa: CASSEVVRQDGGYF

j_call: TRBJ1-5
d_call: -
v_call: TRBV30
clone_size: -
cdr3_nt: TGTGCCTGGAAAAGCCCGGGGTGGCCCCAGCATTTT
cdr3_aa: CAWKSPGWPQHF

j_call: TRBJ2-1
d_call: TRBD2
v_call: TRBV9
clone_size: -
cdr3_nt: TGTGCCAGCAGTCTAGCGGCAGCACCCTCCAATGAGCAGTTCTTC
cdr3_aa: CASSLAAAPSNEQFF

j_call: TRBJ1-3
d_call: -
v_call: TRBV7-2
clone_size: -
cdr3_nt: TGTGCCAGCAGCTTGGGGGCCAGGAGTGGAAACACCATATATTTT
cdr3_aa: CASSLGARSGNTIYF

j_call: TRBJ1-4
d_call: TRBD1
v_call: TRBV2
clone_size: -
cdr3_nt: TGTGCCAGCAGGGGGAGGCCAGACAGGGTTGAAAAACTGTTTTTT
cdr3_aa: CASRGRPDRVEKLFF

j_call: TRBJ1-1
d_call: -
v_call: TRBV20-1
clone_size: once
cdr3_nt: TGCAGTGCTAGTGACCAGGGGTTTGGCACTGAAGCTTTCTTT
cdr3_aa: CSASDQGFGTEAFF

j_call: TRBJ2-5
d_call: -
v_call: TRBV4-1
clone_size: -
cdr3_nt: TGCGCCAGCAGCGAAGGTGGGGGGTGGACCCAAGAGACCCAGTACTTC
cdr3_aa: CASSEGGGWTQETQYF

j_call: TRBJ1-1
d_call: TRBD1
v_call: TRBV6-2/TRBV6-3
clone_size: -
cdr3_nt: TGTGCCAGCAGCCCGGGACAGGGGACGAGAGCTTTCTTT
cdr3_aa: CASSPGQGTRAFF

j_call: TRBJ2-1
d_call: TRBD1
v_call: TRBV2
clone_size: -
cdr3_nt: TGTGCCAGCAGTGAAGACAGGGGGCAGTTCTTC
cdr3_aa: CASSEDRGQFF

j_call: TRBJ1-2
d_call: TRBD1
v_call: TRBV30
clone_size: -
cdr3_nt: TGTGCCTGGAGTGTAGGGGACAGTGACCCCTATGGCTACACCTTC
cdr3_aa: CAWSVGDSDPYGYTF

j_call: TRBJ2-1
d_call: TRBD2
v_call: TRBV9
clone_size: -
cdr3_nt: TGTGCCAGCAGCGTAGAAGCCCCCCCTCGTAGCGGGGGGATGAGGGGAGAGCAGTTCTTC
cdr3_aa: CASSVEAPPRSGGMRGEQFF

j_call: TRBJ1-2
d_call: -
v_call: TRBV5-4
clone_size: -
cdr3_nt: TGTGCCAGCAGCCGCAAAACGGACAGCTGGTATGGCTACACCTTC
cdr3_aa: CASSRKTDSWYGYTF

j_call: TRBJ1-1
d_call: TRBD1
v_call: TRBV2
clone_size: -
cdr3_nt: TGTGCCAGCAGCCCCAAGACAGGGTGGAGTGAAGCTTTCTTT
cdr3_aa: CASSPKTGWSEAFF

j_call: TRBJ1-2
d_call: -
v_call: TRBV7-2
clone_size: -
cdr3_nt: TGTGCCAGCAGCACCGCAGGTCTTAACTATGGCTACACCTTC
cdr3_aa: CASSTAGLNYGYTF

j_call: TRBJ1-6
d_call: -
v_call: TRBV4-1
clone_size: -
cdr3_nt: TGCGCCAGCAGCACGAGTAGTTCACCCCTCCACTTT
cdr3_aa: CASSTSSSPLHF

j_call: TRBJ2-5
d_call: TRBD2
v_call: TRBV24-1
clone_size: once
cdr3_nt: TGTGCCACCTCTAGCGGGGGGGCTGAGACCCAGTACTTC
cdr3_aa: CATSSGGAETQYF

j_call: TRBJ2-4
d_call: -
v_call: TRBV5-1
clone_size: -
cdr3_nt: TGCGCCAGCAGCCCCGAGGGGGTTGGACTCAAAAACATTCAGTACTTC
cdr3_aa: CASSPEGVGLKNIQYF

j_call: TRBJ1-2
d_call: -
v_call: TRBV7-2
clone_size: -
cdr3_nt: TGTGCCAGCAGCTTAGGGGGAGGGAGAGAGGGCTACACCTTC
cdr3_aa: CASSLGGGREGYTF

j_call: TRBJ2-3
d_call: -
v_call: TRBV1
clone_size: -
cdr3_nt: TGCACCAGCAGCCAAGATCGTGGGCGGGGGAACACAGATACGCAGTATTTT
cdr3_aa: CTSSQDRGRGNTDTQYF

j_call: TRBJ1-2
d_call: TRBD1
v_call: TRBV19
clone_size: -
cdr3_nt: TGTGCCAGTAGGCCTCCGGGACAGGGGACTAACTATGGCTACACCTTC
cdr3_aa: CASRPPGQGTNYGYTF

j_call: TRBJ1-5
d_call: -
v_call: TRBV19
clone_size: -
cdr3_nt: TGTGCCAGTAGTATAGGGAGGGGAGGTCAGCCCCAGCATTTT
cdr3_aa: CASSIGRGGQPQHF

j_call: TRBJ2-4
d_call: -
v_call: TRBV30
clone_size: -
cdr3_nt: TGTGCCTGGAGCCTTCAGGGGAGGGGAGCCAAAAACATTCAGTACTTC
cdr3_aa: CAWSLQGRGAKNIQYF

j_call: TRBJ1-1
d_call: -
v_call: TRBV21-1
clone_size: -
cdr3_nt: TGTGCCAGCAGCAGAGGGTCGGACAGGGCGACACCTAACACTGAAGCTTTCTTT
cdr3_aa: CASSRGSDRATPNTEAFF

j_call: TRBJ1-6
d_call: TRBD1
v_call: TRBV2
clone_size: -
cdr3_nt: TGTGCCAGCCTACAGGGGAGCTCCTATAATTCACCCCTCCACTTT
cdr3_aa: CASLQGSSYNSPLHF

j_call: TRBJ1-2
d_call: TRBD1
v_call: TRBV6-2/TRBV6-3
clone_size: -
cdr3_nt: TGTGCCAGCAGTAAGGGACAGGCGACAGCTAACTATGGCTACACCTTC
cdr3_aa: CASSKGQATANYGYTF

j_call: TRBJ2-2
d_call: -
v_call: TRBV7-2
clone_size: once
cdr3_nt: TGTGCCAGCAGCCCATTGGTACTCGGCGGGGAGCTGTTTTTT
cdr3_aa: CASSPLVLGGELFF

j_call: TRBJ1-2
d_call: TRBD1
v_call: TRBV7-2
clone_size: -
cdr3_nt: TGTGCCAGCAGCTTAGGGACAGGGGATTTTAGCGGCTACACCTTC
cdr3_aa: CASSLGTGDFSGYTF

j_call: TRBJ2-1
d_call: TRBD2
v_call: TRBV6-6
clone_size: -
cdr3_nt: TGTGCCAGCAGTTACCTTGTAACTAGCGGGCTCAATGAGCAGTTCTTC
cdr3_aa: CASSYLVTSGLNEQFF

j_call: TRBJ2-7
d_call: -
v_call: TRBV30
clone_size: -
cdr3_nt: TGTGCCTGGAGTCCCGGGAACTGGGCCTACGAGCAGTACTTC
cdr3_aa: CAWSPGNWAYEQYF

j_call: TRBJ1-1
d_call: -
v_call: TRBV2
clone_size: -
cdr3_nt: TGTGCCAGCTCCAGGGCTGGCATCCCTCCTTTCTTT
cdr3_aa: CASSRAGIPPFF

j_call: TRBJ2-3
d_call: -
v_call: TRBV6-4
clone_size: -
cdr3_nt: TGTGCCAGCAGTGGCCCCACCGGGGCGCAGTATTTT
cdr3_aa: CASSGPTGAQYF

j_call: TRBJ2-1
d_call: TRBD2
v_call: TRBV7-3
clone_size: -
cdr3_nt: TGTGCCAGCAGCGCTAGCGGGGGGGCCCATGAGCAGTTCTTC
cdr3_aa: CASSASGGAHEQFF

j_call: TRBJ1-4
d_call: TRBD1
v_call: TRBV7-2
clone_size: -
cdr3_nt: TGTGCCAGCAGCTTCGACAGGGGGCGTAATGAAAAACTGTTTTTT
cdr3_aa: CASSFDRGRNEKLFF